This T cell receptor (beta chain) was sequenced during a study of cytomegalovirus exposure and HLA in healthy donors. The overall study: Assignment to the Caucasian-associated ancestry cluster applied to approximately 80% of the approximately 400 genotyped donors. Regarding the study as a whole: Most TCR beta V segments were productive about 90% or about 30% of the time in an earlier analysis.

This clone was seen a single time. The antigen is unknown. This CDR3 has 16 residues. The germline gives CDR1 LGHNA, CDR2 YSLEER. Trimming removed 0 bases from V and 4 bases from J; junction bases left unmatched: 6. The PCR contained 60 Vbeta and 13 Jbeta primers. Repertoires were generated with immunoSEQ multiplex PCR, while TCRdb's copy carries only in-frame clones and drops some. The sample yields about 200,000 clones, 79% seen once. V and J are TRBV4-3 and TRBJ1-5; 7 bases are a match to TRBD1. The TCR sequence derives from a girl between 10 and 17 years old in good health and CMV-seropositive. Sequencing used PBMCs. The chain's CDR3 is CASSQEPTGDNQPQHF. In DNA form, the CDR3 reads TGCGCCAGCAGCCAAGAACCAACAGGGGATAATCAGCCCCAGCATTTT.